The present T cell receptor (beta chain) was sequenced within a study of blood T cell repertoires in COVID-19. Overall study context: Italy, Spain and the United States were the sources of the convalescent and acute COVID-19 samples. From T cells, B-cell-depleted T cells, or PBMCs came the material, which was cDNA or gDNA.

This clone appeared once. Trimming shortened V by 1 base and J by 4 bases, and 11 bases separated the two germline ends. Germline CDR1 is SGHTA and CDR2 is FQGNSA. CDR3 size: 14 residues. Per the authors' pipeline: Reference gene primer amplification gave nucleated cell count estimates. The protocol was immunoSEQ multiplex PCR, while the TCRdb copy is restricted to in-frame clones and leaves out a portion. V and J calls plus clone size are reproduced from that table; the DNA served to infer D and trimming. The data hold 90,000 to 120,000 clones, with around 89% observed a single time. The sequenced sample was peripheral blood. The sequence derives from a man aged 35 to 55 with active or convalescent COVID-19. The chain is built from TRBV7-2 and TRBJ2-7, with D perhaps TRBD2 (5 bases). In nucleotides, the CDR3 is TGTGCCAGCAGCTTAGAAAGCGGAGTATACGAGCAGTACTTC. Amino acid sequence: CASSLESGVYEQYF.